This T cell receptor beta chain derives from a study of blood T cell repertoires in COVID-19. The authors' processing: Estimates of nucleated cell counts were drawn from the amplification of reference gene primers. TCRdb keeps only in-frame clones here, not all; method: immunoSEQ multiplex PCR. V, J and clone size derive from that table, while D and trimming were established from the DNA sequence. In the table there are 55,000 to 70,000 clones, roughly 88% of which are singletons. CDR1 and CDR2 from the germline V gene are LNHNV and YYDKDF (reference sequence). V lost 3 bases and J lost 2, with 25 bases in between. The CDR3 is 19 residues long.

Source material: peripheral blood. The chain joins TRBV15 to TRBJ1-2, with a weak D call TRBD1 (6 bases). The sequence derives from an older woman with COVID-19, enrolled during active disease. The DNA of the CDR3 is TGTGCCACCAGCAGCGACCTCGGGACAAACGCTCCGATAAACTATGGCTACACCTTC. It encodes CATSSDLGTNAPINYGYTF.